A single sample is the source of the 12 T cell receptor beta chains below, sequenced in a study of T-cell memory formation after mild COVID-19. In TCRdb, the 5' RACE reads were re-called with MiXCR into one record per CDR3 protein. The sample includes under 150,000 distinct CDR3 sequences, 16% seen only once; the top ten take approximately 15%. The sample consisted of PBMCs or a T cell subset sorted from them (not recorded which). The receptors derive from an adult woman who had mild COVID-19 (a few samples of this study predate the infection). Cell type and time point are not known.

This clonotype was detected a few times. The chain has TRBV4-1 and TRBJ2-1; 10 nucleotides agree with TRBD2. This CDR3 comprises 18 residues. Germline trimming cut 4 bases from V and 7 bases from J; bases unmatched to any gene: 16. Germline V gives CDR1 MGHRA, CDR2 YSYEKL. CDR3 DNA: TGCGCCAGCAGCCCTGGGGGGGCTACTAGCGGGATTGCGAATGAGCAGTTCTTC. This codes for CASSPGGATSGIANEQFF.

There are many counts of this clonotype. The chain recombines TRBV7-9 with TRBJ2-3, with a possible D match to TRBD2 (6 bases). Germline loops: CDR1 SEHNR, CDR2 FQNEAQ (reference sequence). V was clipped by 1 base and J by 6 bases, with 17 bases between them. The length of the CDR3 is 16 residues. The CDR3, as DNA: TGTGCCAGCAGCTTAGTCGGTAGCGGCTTAGGGGATACGCAGTATTTT. It translates to CASSLVGSGLGDTQYF.

This clonotype has only a few counts. V is TRBV7-9 and J is TRBJ2-5, with 8 nucleotides matching TRBD1. CDR1 is SEHNR, CDR2 FQNEAQ, per germline (reference sequence). Trimming at V came to 0 bases and at J to 1 base, leaving 7 bases not matched to a gene. CDR3 length: 17 amino acids. CDR3 bases: TGTGCCAGCAGCTTAGCAGGGGACAGGCGGATCCAAGAGACCCAGTACTTC. This translates into CASSLAGDRRIQETQYF.

In its sample, this clonotype was seen once. The chain is built from TRBV12-3 or TRBV12-4 and TRBJ2-1; D gene unclear. This CDR3 comprises 14 residues. Trimming left V 5 bases short and J 8 bases short, with 16 bases between. The CDR3 nucleotides read TGTGCCAGCAGTCTACGGGTCGGAGACGATGAGCAGTTCTTC. Translated, it gives CASSLRVGDDEQFF.

This clonotype was recorded many times. The chain is built from TRBV4-3 and TRBJ2-4; 9 bases are a match to TRBD1. V trimming: 2 bases; J trimming: 7 bases; junction bases outside the gene matches: 9. The CDR3 contains 16 residues. CDR1 is LGHNA and CDR2 is YSLEER in the germline V gene. The CDR3 sequence: CASSQTGQGRRNIQYF. CDR3 nucleotides: TGCGCCAGCAGCCAAACCGGACAGGGGCGAAGGAACATTCAGTACTTC.

The chain recombines TRBV7-6 with TRBJ1-2, with TRBD1 matching over 8 bases. Germline V gives CDR1 SGHVS, CDR2 FNYEAQ. V lost 5 bases to trimming and J lost 8 bases; unmatched junction nucleotides: 10. CDR3 size: 14 residues. CDR3 DNA sequence: TGTGCCAGCAGCCCTACGGACAGGGCAGAAGGCTACACCTTC. Translating gives CASSPTDRAEGYTF.

The V and J genes are TRBV5-1 and TRBJ2-7; D is unresolved. V lost 4 bases and J 2 bases, leaving 13 bases between the germline ends. From germline, CDR1 is SGHRS and CDR2 YFSETQ. This CDR3 region has 14 residues. CDR3 in DNA: TGCGCCAGCAGCCGCTCCGGGCAGGCCTACGAGCAGTACTTC. It yields the protein CASSRSGQAYEQYF.

This clonotype turned up a few times. The rearrangement links TRBV3-1 to TRBJ2-3; 14 bases are shared with TRBD2. The CDR3 is 15 residues long. After removal of 4 bases from V and 4 bases from J, the junction contained 1 base not matched to a gene. CDR1 is LGHDT and CDR2 is YNNKEL in the germline V gene (reference sequence). CDR3 region: CASSRGLAGADTQYF. The CDR3 nucleotides are TGTGCCAGCAGCCGGGGACTAGCGGGAGCAGATACGCAGTATTTT.

This clonotype was recorded at least ten times. V is TRBV7-9 and J is TRBJ2-5; D is undetermined. The germline V and J ends were trimmed by 5 bases and 2 bases, with 12 bases remaining between them. The CDR3 is 14 residues long. Germline loops: CDR1 SEHNR, CDR2 FQNEAQ (reference sequence). This CDR3 reads CASSTPRNQETQYF. The CDR3, as DNA: TGTGCCAGCAGCACCCCACGGAATCAAGAGACCCAGTACTTC.

This rearrangement joins TRBV19 to TRBJ2-1; perhaps D is TRBD1 or TRBD2 (5 bases each). Trimming removed 3 bases from V and 7 bases from J, with 19 bases in between. The CDR3 is 16 amino acids. Germline V CDR1 and CDR2: LNHDA, SQIVND (reference sequence). CDR3 region: CASSIRRSLEGNEQFF. The CDR3 DNA is TGTGCCAGTAGTATTCGCAGGTCCCTCGAGGGGAATGAGCAGTTCTTC.

This clonotype was seen a handful of times. The V gene is TRBV24-1, the J gene TRBJ2-1, with TRBD2 identical over 13 bases. CDR3 size: 17 residues. The germline V gene has CDR1 KGHDR and CDR2 SFDVKD. The trim removed 1 base at V and 4 bases at J, leaving 3 bases unmatched. CDR3 nucleotide sequence: TGTGCCACCAGTGATTTCCGGACTAGCGGGAGTTACAATGAGCAGTTCTTC. This encodes CATSDFRTSGSYNEQFF.

The chain is built from TRBV7-9 and TRBJ2-7; TRBD1 matches at 8 bases. Germline CDR1 and CDR2: SEHNR and FQNEAQ (reference sequence). V lost 5 bases and J lost 6; bases outside the gene matches: 6. The CDR3 has 13 residues. The CDR3 here is CASSDRGRGEQYF. The CDR3 nucleotides read TGTGCCAGCAGCGACAGGGGAAGGGGCGAGCAGTACTTC. Full variable domain (missing parts from reference TRBV7-9 and TRBJ2-7): DTGVSQNPRHKITKRGQNVTFRCDPISEHNRLYWYRQTLGQGPEFLTYFQNEAQLEKSRLLSDRFSAERPKGSFSTLEIQRTEQGDSAMYLCASSDRGRGEQYFGPGTRLTVT.